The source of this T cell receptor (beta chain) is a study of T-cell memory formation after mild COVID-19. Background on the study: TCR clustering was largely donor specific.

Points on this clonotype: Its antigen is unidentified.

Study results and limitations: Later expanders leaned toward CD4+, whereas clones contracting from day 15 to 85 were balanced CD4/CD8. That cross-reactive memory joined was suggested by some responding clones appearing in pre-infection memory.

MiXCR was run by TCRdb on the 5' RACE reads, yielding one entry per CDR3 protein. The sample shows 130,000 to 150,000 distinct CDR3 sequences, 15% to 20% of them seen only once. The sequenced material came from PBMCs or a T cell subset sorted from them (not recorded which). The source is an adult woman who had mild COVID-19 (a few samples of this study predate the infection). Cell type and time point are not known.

Here the CDR3 reads CASIPRAGKTQYF. The DNA of the CDR3 is TGTGCCAGCATCCCTCGGGCCGGAAAGACCCAGTACTTC. The chain has TRBV7-3 and TRBJ2-5; no firm D call. This CDR3 has 13 residues. The germline V gene encodes CDR1 SGHTA and CDR2 FQGTGA. Between the trimmed V and J ends, which lost 7 bases and 6 bases, there was a span of 15 bases. Combining the CDR3 with reference TRBV7-3 and TRBJ2-5 gives the whole variable domain GAGVSQTPSNKVTEKGKYVELRCDPISGHTALYWYRQSLGQGPEFLIYFQGTGAADDSGLPNDRFFAVRPEGSVSTLKIQRTERGDSAVYLCASIPRAGKTQYFGPGTRLLVL.